This is a list of T cell receptor beta chains from one sample in a study of OX40 agonist ivuxolimab in advanced cancers. Produced via immunoSEQ multiplex PCR; TCRdb's table is partial and in-frame only. The repertoire includes about 60,000 clones, more than 70% of them detected once, and under 8% sits in the top ten. The starting material was CD4+ or CD8+ T cells sorted from blood, obtained in a trial of the OX40 agonist ivuxolimab. The receptors come from an adult with an advanced solid tumor such as melanoma, head and neck, liver or kidney cancer. Each CDR3 is given with its conserved first and last residue. The order of the fields is CDR3 length, J gene, clone size, D gene, V gene, CDR3 DNA, CDR3 protein. D genes are given only for firm matches. The size field is filled for only some rows; it gives once, few, many or a size class.

>20|TRBJ1-1|.|TRBD1|TRBV27
TGTGCCAGCAGTTCCCGTATAGGGACAGGCGTTCGGTATGCGAACACTGAAGCTTTCTTT
CASSSRIGTGVRYANTEAFF
>14|TRBJ2-3|.|TRBD1|TRBV6-1
TGTGCCAGCAGCAGACAGGGCCTTAAAGATACGCAGTATTTT
CASSRQGLKDTQYF
>14|TRBJ2-3|.|.|TRBV28
TGTGCCAGCGCTAGCCCGGGCGGGACAGATACGCAGTATTTT
CASASPGGTDTQYF
>14|TRBJ2-3|.|.|TRBV7-9
TGTGCCAGCAGCCCAGGGTCTGTTACAGATACGCAGTATTTT
CASSPGSVTDTQYF
>13|TRBJ2-3|few|.|TRBV5-1
TGCGCCAGCAGCTTGGGGACCTTAGATACGCAGTATTTT
CASSLGTLDTQYF
>15|TRBJ1-6|.|.|TRBV19
TGTGCCAGTAGTGGGGGACAAGTCTATAATTCACCCCTCCACTTT
CASSGGQVYNSPLHF
>14|TRBJ1-1|.|.|TRBV28
TGTGCCAGCAGTTTTCGACGGGAGGGCACTGAAGCTTTCTTT
CASSFRREGTEAFF
>15|TRBJ2-5|.|TRBD2|TRBV11-2
TGTGCCAGCAGCTTAGTGCAGGGAGGGCAAGAGACCCAGTACTTC
CASSLVQGGQETQYF
>12|TRBJ1-5|few|.|TRBV11-2
TGTGCCAGCAGCCACCCGGGTCAGCCCCAGCATTTT
CASSHPGQPQHF
>14|TRBJ2-7|.|TRBD2|TRBV10-2
TGCGCCAGCAGCAAACTAGCGGGAGTCGCCGAGCAGTACTTC
CASSKLAGVAEQYF
>15|TRBJ2-1|.|.|TRBV12-5
TGTGCTAGTGGTCCCCTGAGAGGGAGATACAATGAGCAGTTCTTC
CASGPLRGRYNEQFF
>17|TRBJ1-2|.|.|TRBV9
TGTGCCAGCACCCTAAATCAGGGGATTCAAGGCTCATATGGCTACACCTTC
CASTLNQGIQGSYGYTF
>13|TRBJ1-1|.|.|TRBV7-9
TGTGCCAGCAGCTCCCAGTGGGGCACTGAAGCTTTCTTT
CASSSQWGTEAFF
>14|TRBJ1-5|once|TRBD1|TRBV30
TGTGCCTGGAGTCGCGGACAGGGTAATCAGCCCCAGCATTTT
CAWSRGQGNQPQHF
>14|TRBJ1-2|.|.|TRBV5-4
TGTGCCAGCAGCTTGGGAGTGACGATATATGGCTACACCTTC
CASSLGVTIYGYTF
>13|TRBJ2-5|.|.|TRBV30
TGTGCCTGGAGCAGGGGGAGGCTGGAGACCCAGTACTTC
CAWSRGRLETQYF
>11|TRBJ1-2|few|.|TRBV25-1
TGTGCCAGCAGTGAAAACTATGGCTACACCTTC
CASSENYGYTF
>14|TRBJ2-2|.|TRBD1|TRBV28
TGTGCCAGCAGTTTTCAGGGGGCAGGCGGGGAGCTGTTTTTT
CASSFQGAGGELFF
>17|TRBJ2-3|.|.|TRBV30
TGTGCCTGGAGTGTGTTGGGACCACAGTTTAGCACAGATACGCAGTATTTT
CAWSVLGPQFSTDTQYF
>13|TRBJ2-3|.|.|TRBV6-4
TGTGCCAGCAGTGGTAATGCGGCAGATACGCAGTATTTT
CASSGNAADTQYF
>14|TRBJ2-7|.|TRBD2|TRBV6-5
TGTGCCAGCAGTAAAGCGGGAGGGGCCTACGAGCAGTACTTC
CASSKAGGAYEQYF
>18|TRBJ2-5|.|TRBD2|TRBV11-3
TGTGCCAGCAGCTTAGGGGATTGGGCTAGCGGACCCCAAGAGACCCAGTACTTC
CASSLGDWASGPQETQYF
>15|TRBJ1-1|.|.|TRBV19
TGTGCCAGTAGTATAGAAGGCGCGACAGGCGCTGAAGCTTTCTTT
CASSIEGATGAEAFF
>14|TRBJ2-7|.|.|TRBV9
TGTGCCAGCAGCGTAGAGCCAGGGGCCTACGAGCAGTACTTC
CASSVEPGAYEQYF
>14|TRBJ1-3|.|TRBD1|TRBV4-1
TGCGCCAGCAGCCGGGACAGCTCTGGAAACACCATATATTTT
CASSRDSSGNTIYF
>13|TRBJ1-2|.|.|TRBV5-1
TGCGCCAGCAGCATAGGGATCGGCTATGGCTACACCTTC
CASSIGIGYGYTF
>16|TRBJ2-2|.|TRBD2|TRBV27
TGTGCCAGCAGTCCCCCGGGACTAGCGGGCGTCGGGGAGCTGTTTTTT
CASSPPGLAGVGELFF
>14|TRBJ2-5|.|.|TRBV4-1
TGCGCCAGCAGCCAAGAAGGGCCTCAAGAGACCCAGTACTTC
CASSQEGPQETQYF
>16|TRBJ2-3|.|.|TRBV2
TGTGCCAGCCCCAAGGGGGCCGGGAGGGTGGTGAATACGCAGTATTTT
CASPKGAGRVVNTQYF
>15|TRBJ2-3|once|.|TRBV10-3
TGTGCCATCAGTGAGGACGGGCTCAGCACAGATACGCAGTATTTT
CAISEDGLSTDTQYF
>15|TRBJ1-5|.|.|TRBV28
TGTGCCAGCAGCCGGGAAATAACAGCAAATCAGCCCCAGCATTTT
CASSREITANQPQHF
>14|TRBJ2-7|.|.|TRBV28
TGTGCCAGCAGTTTATGGGGGGGTTTCTACGAGCAGTACTTC
CASSLWGGFYEQYF
>13|TRBJ2-1|.|.|TRBV5-1
TGCGCCAGCAGCTTGGGGACAAACAATGAGCAGTTCTTC
CASSLGTNNEQFF
>17|TRBJ2-3|.|TRBD1|TRBV9
TGTGCCAGCAGCCCCCACTCCACAGGGGTAGGGACAGATACGCAGTATTTT
CASSPHSTGVGTDTQYF
>15|TRBJ2-3|.|.|TRBV11-2
TGTGCCAGCAGCTTAGATCAGGGTATCCCAGATACGCAGTATTTT
CASSLDQGIPDTQYF
>15|TRBJ2-7|.|TRBD2|TRBV5-1
TGCGCCAGCAGCTTGGGGACTAGCGGGAGGCCCGAGCAGTACTTC
CASSLGTSGRPEQYF
>16|TRBJ2-3|.|TRBD2|TRBV11-2
TGTGCCAGCAGCTTCCTAGCGGGAGTAAGCACAGATACGCAGTATTTT
CASSFLAGVSTDTQYF
>11|TRBJ2-1|.|.|TRBV2
TGTGCCAGCAGCCAGATGGCTGAGCAGTTCTTC
CASSQMAEQFF
>13|TRBJ2-7|.|.|TRBV6-1
TGTGCCAGCATTAACAGGGCCCCCTACGAGCAGTACTTC
CASINRAPYEQYF
>14|TRBJ2-1|.|.|TRBV18
TGTGCCAGCTCACCACCGAATCGAGGGGATGAGCAGTTCTTC
CASSPPNRGDEQFF
>12|TRBJ1-1|.|.|TRBV10-3
TGTGCCATCAGTACAAGGAACACTGAAGCTTTCTTT
CAISTRNTEAFF
>16|TRBJ2-7|.|TRBD2|TRBV5-1
TGCGCCAGCAGCTTGACTAGCGGGACCCTCGCGGGGGAGCAGTACTTC
CASSLTSGTLAGEQYF
>15|TRBJ1-4|.|.|TRBV5-1
TGCGCCAGCAGCTTGGGTGGGACGGGAGAAGAAAAACTGTTTTTT
CASSLGGTGEEKLFF
>15|TRBJ1-2|.|.|TRBV23-1
TGCGCCAGCAGTCCCCGGACGGGAAGGCTATATGGCTACACCTTC
CASSPRTGRLYGYTF
>15|TRBJ2-1|.|TRBD2|TRBV9
TGTGCCAGCAGCATTACGACTAGCGGGAGCAGTGAGCAGTTCTTC
CASSITTSGSSEQFF
>14|TRBJ2-2|.|.|TRBV30
TGTGCCTGGAAAGGGCAGTCGAACACCGGGGAGCTGTTTTTT
CAWKGQSNTGELFF
>13|TRBJ2-1|.|.|TRBV5-4
TGTGCCAGCAGCTTCGTGGGAGCATATGAGCAGTTCTTC
CASSFVGAYEQFF
>15|TRBJ2-2|.|TRBD1|TRBV6-1
TGTGCCAGCAAGGACAGGGGACGGGACACCGGGGAGCTGTTTTTT
CASKDRGRDTGELFF
>12|TRBJ2-7|.|.|TRBV28
TGTGCCAGCAGCTACTCGACCGCCCCCCAGTACTTC
CASSYSTAPQYF